These T cell receptor beta chains were read from a single sample in a study of identical twins. MiXCR, applied by TCRdb to the 5' RACE reads, yields one record per CDR3 protein. The data hold nearly 650,000 distinct CDR3 sequences, with around 7.4% observed a single time. These sequences were also reported in another study, on yellow fever vaccine responses in identical twins.

Sequences were obtained from PBMCs. Receptors originate from a woman between 18 and 29 years old in good health. Each CDR3 is given with its conserved first and last residue. The order of the fields is clone size, J gene, D gene, V gene, CDR3 protein, CDR3 DNA. D genes are given only for firm matches. Part of the rows lack a size; the others show once, few, many or a class for expanded clones.

- | TRBJ2-1 | - | TRBV4-1 | CASSQAGTHNEQFF | TGCGCCAGCAGCCAAGCTGGGACACACAATGAGCAGTTCTTC
- | TRBJ2-1 | - | TRBV7-8 | CASSLRVDNEQFF | TGTGCCAGCAGCTTAAGGGTTGACAATGAGCAGTTCTTC
few | TRBJ1-4 | TRBD1 | TRBV11-2 | CASSLGVQGQNEKLFF | TGTGCCAGCAGCTTAGGGGTTCAGGGACAGAATGAAAAACTGTTTTTT
few | TRBJ2-1 | - | TRBV4-1 | CASSQNLKNEQFF | TGCGCCAGCAGCCAAAATTTGAAGAATGAGCAGTTCTTC
- | TRBJ2-3 | - | TRBV5-1 | CASSLEPVGGRGQSTDTQYF | TGCGCCAGCAGCTTGGAGCCCGTGGGTGGCCGAGGACAGAGCACAGATACGCAGTATTTT
once | TRBJ2-7 | TRBD2 | TRBV29-1 | CSVWAGGVHEQYF | TGCAGCGTTTGGGCGGGAGGAGTCCACGAGCAGTACTTC
few | TRBJ1-5 | - | TRBV6-1 | CASSAVSGGAQPQHF | TGTGCCAGCAGTGCCGTGTCGGGGGGAGCTCAGCCCCAGCATTTT
few | TRBJ2-2 | - | TRBV3-1 | CASSQVNPSGELFF | TGTGCCAGCAGCCAAGTAAATCCCTCCGGGGAGCTGTTTTTT
- | TRBJ2-5 | TRBD1 | TRBV11-2 | CASSRPRQGFQETQYF | TGTGCCAGCAGCCGCCCGAGACAGGGGTTCCAAGAGACCCAGTACTTC
- | TRBJ2-2 | - | TRBV5-1 | CASSATVEDTGELFF | TGCGCCAGCAGCGCGACAGTGGAGGACACCGGGGAGCTGTTTTTT
- | TRBJ2-3 | - | TRBV12-3/TRBV12-4 | CTFSSMGAGPPSTDTQYF | TGTACCTTCAGCTCTATGGGGGCAGGGCCTCCCAGCACAGATACGCAGTATTTT
many | TRBJ2-7 | TRBD2 | TRBV2 | CASSEYSGLAASEQYF | TGTGCCAGCAGTGAATATTCGGGACTAGCCGCCTCCGAGCAGTACTTC
many | TRBJ2-5 | - | TRBV18 | CASSPAQETQYF | TGTGCCAGCTCACCCGCACAAGAGACCCAGTACTTC
few | TRBJ2-7 | TRBD1 | TRBV20-1 | CSVDRGRYEQYF | TGCAGTGTGGACAGGGGACGGTACGAGCAGTACTTC
many | TRBJ1-6 | - | TRBV20-1 | CSARGFGGESPLHF | TGCAGTGCTAGAGGGTTCGGGGGTGAGTCACCCCTCCACTTT
- | TRBJ1-5 | - | TRBV7-2 | CASSSRALGQPQHF | TGTGCCAGCAGCTCCCGCGCTCTGGGGCAGCCCCAGCATTTT
many | TRBJ1-1 | - | TRBV7-9 | CASSPKNTEAFF | TGTGCCAGCAGCCCTAAGAACACTGAAGCTTTCTTT
many | TRBJ2-1 | TRBD1 | TRBV3-1 | CASSQDHRDRDEQFF | TGTGCCAGCAGCCAAGATCATCGGGACAGGGATGAGCAGTTCTTC
few | TRBJ2-5 | - | TRBV27 | CASSLDHGPKETQYF | TGTGCCAGCAGTTTAGATCATGGCCCAAAAGAGACCCAGTACTTC
few | TRBJ2-7 | TRBD2 | TRBV6-2/TRBV6-3 | CASIGPGGGDRENSVYEQYF | TGTGCCAGCATCGGACCCGGGGGGGGGGATAGGGAAAACTCTGTCTACGAGCAGTACTTC
- | TRBJ2-1 | TRBD1 | TRBV4-2 | CASSQEQGAYNEQFF | TGTGCCAGCAGCCAAGAACAGGGGGCCTACAATGAGCAGTTCTTC
- | TRBJ1-4 | - | TRBV3-1 | CASRPAGKGTEKLFF | TGTGCCAGCAGGCCCGCAGGGAAGGGGACTGAAAAACTGTTTTTT
- | TRBJ2-1 | - | TRBV5-1 | CASSPDTGESYNEQFF | TGCGCCAGCAGCCCCGACACGGGGGAATCCTACAATGAGCAGTTCTTC
many | TRBJ1-1 | - | TRBV5-1 | CASSLEARSLEAFF | TGCGCCAGCAGCTTGGAGGCCAGATCTCTTGAAGCTTTCTTT
many | TRBJ2-1 | TRBD1 | TRBV10-3 | CAISDLDRVDEQFF | TGTGCCATCAGTGACCTTGACAGGGTAGATGAGCAGTTCTTC
few | TRBJ1-3 | - | TRBV12-3/TRBV12-4 | CASSRMTGNTIYF | TGTGCCAGCAGCCGGATGACAGGAAACACCATATATTTT
- | TRBJ2-3 | TRBD1 | TRBV29-1 | CSVESGDSFGTDTQYF | TGCAGCGTTGAATCAGGGGACAGCTTCGGCACAGATACGCAGTATTTT
few | TRBJ2-5 | - | TRBV14 | CASSQGRGPIQETQYF | TGTGCCAGCAGCCAAGGAAGGGGACCAATACAAGAGACCCAGTACTTC
- | TRBJ2-1 | TRBD2 | TRBV29-1 | CSVDLGTSGRDEQFF | TGCAGCGTCGATCTAGGGACTAGCGGGAGGGATGAGCAGTTCTTC
- | TRBJ2-3 | - | TRBV5-1 | CASSKGGGPSITDTQYF | TGCGCCAGCAGCAAAGGGGGGGGACCTTCTATCACAGATACGCAGTATTTT
few | TRBJ1-2 | - | TRBV7-8 | CASSLVVGSGYYGYTF | TGTGCCAGCAGCTTAGTTGTGGGGTCGGGGTACTATGGCTACACCTTC
- | TRBJ2-7 | - | TRBV11-2 | CASSPLKFSYEQYF | TGTGCCAGCAGCCCCCTCAAGTTCTCCTACGAGCAGTACTTC
few | TRBJ2-5 | TRBD2 | TRBV27 | CASGAGGRGETQYF | TGTGCCAGCGGAGCGGGAGGGCGTGGGGAGACCCAGTACTTC
many | TRBJ1-5 | TRBD1 | TRBV25-1 | CASSDPGQGNQPQHF | TGTGCCAGCAGTGACCCGGGACAGGGCAATCAGCCCCAGCATTTT
few | TRBJ2-3 | - | TRBV4-1 | CASSQDGGFTDTQYF | TGCGCCAGCAGCCAAGATGGGGGATTCACAGATACGCAGTATTTT
many | TRBJ2-3 | - | TRBV5-1 | CASSLGQETDTQYF | TGCGCCAGCAGCTTGGGACAGGAGACAGATACGCAGTATTTT
many | TRBJ1-5 | TRBD1 | TRBV7-6 | CASSLGGTGGEGNQPQHF | TGTGCCAGCAGCTTAGGGGGGACAGGGGGCGAAGGGAATCAGCCCCAGCATTTT
few | TRBJ2-1 | - | TRBV5-1 | CASKGGGPYNEQFF | TGCGCCAGTAAAGGGGGGGGCCCCTACAATGAGCAGTTCTTC
few | TRBJ1-6 | - | TRBV10-2 | CASSESQGSPLHF | TGCGCCAGCAGTGAGAGTCAGGGCTCACCCCTCCACTTT
few | TRBJ2-6 | - | TRBV29-1 | CSVARESGANVLTF | TGCAGCGTTGCAAGGGAGTCTGGGGCCAACGTCCTGACTTTC
- | TRBJ2-5 | TRBD2 | TRBV29-1 | CSGDGLAGGVILETQYF | TGCAGCGGGGACGGACTAGCGGGAGGGGTAATACTAGAGACCCAGTACTTC
- | TRBJ2-3 | TRBD2 | TRBV20-1 | CRARRGGRSTDTQYF | TGCAGGGCGCGGCGGGGGGGCAGATCCACAGATACGCAGTATTTT
- | TRBJ1-2 | - | TRBV28 | CASAEDGYGYTF | TGTGCCAGCGCAGAGGACGGCTATGGCTACACCTTC
- | TRBJ2-1 | TRBD2 | TRBV29-1 | CSVEWRTSGYNEQFF | TGCAGCGTTGAGTGGAGGACTAGCGGATACAATGAGCAGTTCTTC
- | TRBJ2-7 | - | TRBV20-1 | CSARGLASGEQYF | TGCAGTGCTAGAGGGCTAGCCTCCGGCGAGCAGTACTTC
few | TRBJ2-1 | - | TRBV12-3/TRBV12-4 | CASTPAGPLDEQFF | TGTGCCAGCACCCCTGCGGGACCCCTGGATGAGCAGTTCTTC
few | TRBJ2-2 | - | TRBV29-1 | CSVRRGQDTGELFF | TGCAGCGTTCGTAGGGGTCAGGACACCGGGGAGCTGTTTTTT
few | TRBJ2-4 | TRBD1 | TRBV3-1 | CASSQWTGAVDF | TGTGCCAGCAGCCAGTGGACAGGGGCGGTGGACTTC
many | TRBJ2-7 | TRBD1 | TRBV4-1 | CASSQGTGIYEQYF | TGCGCCAGCAGCCAAGGGACAGGGATTTACGAGCAGTACTTC
- | TRBJ1-6 | - | TRBV9 | CASSVTSGGSPLHF | TGTGCCAGCAGCGTTACCTCTGGGGGTTCACCCCTCCACTTT
few | TRBJ2-7 | - | TRBV29-1 | CSVEGDNYEQYF | TGCAGCGTTGAGGGTGACAACTACGAGCAGTACTTC
- | TRBJ2-5 | - | TRBV20-1 | CSARRASSFQETQYF | TGCAGTGCTAGACGGGCTAGCAGCTTCCAAGAGACCCAGTACTTC
many | TRBJ2-2 | - | TRBV24-1 | CATSAPDNPNTGELFF | TGTGCCACCAGTGCCCCCGACAACCCGAACACCGGGGAGCTGTTTTTT
- | TRBJ2-1 | - | TRBV12-3/TRBV12-4 | CASSSRRASSYNEQFF | TGTGCCAGCAGTTCCCGCCGGGCCAGCTCCTACAATGAGCAGTTCTTC
many | TRBJ1-4 | - | TRBV12-3/TRBV12-4 | CASIDGSRGEKLFF | TGTGCCAGCATCGACGGGAGCCGAGGGGAAAAACTGTTTTTT
- | TRBJ2-3 | - | TRBV9 | CASSPTSIPTDTQYF | TGTGCCAGCAGCCCTACTAGCATTCCCACAGATACGCAGTATTTT
many | TRBJ2-1 | - | TRBV20-1 | CSASRFNEQFF | TGCAGTGCTAGCAGGTTCAATGAGCAGTTCTTC